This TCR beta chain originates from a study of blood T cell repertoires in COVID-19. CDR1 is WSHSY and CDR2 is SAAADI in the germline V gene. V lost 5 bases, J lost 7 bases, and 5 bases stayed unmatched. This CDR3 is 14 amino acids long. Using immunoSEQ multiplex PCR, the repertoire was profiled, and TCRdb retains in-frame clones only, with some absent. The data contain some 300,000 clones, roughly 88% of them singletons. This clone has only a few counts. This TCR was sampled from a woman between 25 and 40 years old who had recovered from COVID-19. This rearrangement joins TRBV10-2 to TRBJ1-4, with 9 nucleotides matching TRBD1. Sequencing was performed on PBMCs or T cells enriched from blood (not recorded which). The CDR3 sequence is CASSIPGQGEKLFF. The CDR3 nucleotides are TGCGCCAGCAGTATACCGGGACAGGGTGAAAAACTGTTTTTT.